One T cell receptor (beta chain) is described in this entry. Assay: immunoSEQ multiplex PCR; the TCRdb copy retains only in-frame clones and omits some. The profile shows about 220,000 clones, roughly 80% of them singletons. The entry originates in a study of blood T cell repertoires in COVID-19. Trimming at V came to 6 bases and at J to 4 bases, leaving 13 bases not matched to a gene. The CDR3 is 16 amino acids. From germline, CDR1 is SGHAT and CDR2 FQNNGV. The sequenced material came from PBMCs or T cells enriched from blood (not recorded which). The rearrangement links TRBV11-2 to TRBJ2-7, with 9 bases that match TRBD2. The sequence was collected from a woman aged 40-49 years with acute COVID-19. DNA of the CDR3: TGTGCCAGCAGACCCTTTTTGGCTAGCGGGGTTTACGAGCAGTACTTC. It encodes CASRPFLASGVYEQYF.